This is a list of T cell receptor beta chains from one sample in a study of blood T cell repertoires in COVID-19. Profiling relied on immunoSEQ multiplex PCR, and the TCRdb table lists in-frame clones only, not all of them. This repertoire shows about 290,000 clones, roughly 89% found once; its top ten account for less than 2%. The specimen sequenced was PBMCs or T cells enriched from blood (not recorded which). Receptor source: a woman aged 40 to 50 who had recovered from COVID-19. Both conserved end residues are part of each CDR3. A D gene is named only where the DNA matches it firmly. Only some rows state a clone size, as once, few, many or a class for expanded clones.

clone_size	v_call	d_call	j_call	cdr3_aa	cdr3_nt
.	TRBV4-3	.	TRBJ1-2	CASSQDRGGGGYTF	TGCGCCAGCAGCCAAGATAGAGGAGGAGGCGGCTACACCTTC
.	TRBV5-6	TRBD1	TRBJ2-7	CASSLFGDRPSYEQYF	TGTGCCAGCAGCTTGTTCGGGGACAGACCTTCCTACGAGCAGTACTTC
.	TRBV4-3	TRBD2	TRBJ2-1	CASSQERASGRVSTYNEQFF	TGCGCCAGCAGCCAAGAGCGAGCTAGCGGGAGGGTGTCGACCTACAATGAGCAGTTCTTC
.	TRBV15	.	TRBJ2-1	CATSRDAGPRFF	TGTGCCACCAGCAGAGATGCAGGGCCCAGGTTCTTC
.	TRBV4-3	.	TRBJ1-2	CASSHQGQVGYTF	TGCGCCAGCAGCCATCAGGGGCAGGTTGGCTACACCTTC
.	TRBV19	TRBD1	TRBJ1-6	CASTLRGTGGSPLHF	TGTGCCAGCACTCTACGTGGGACAGGGGGATCACCCCTCCACTTT
.	TRBV18	.	TRBJ2-7	CASSRHRYYEQYF	TGTGCCAGCTCACGTCACAGATACTACGAGCAGTACTTC
.	TRBV19	TRBD2	TRBJ2-7	CASSIRTSGAYEQYF	TGTGCCAGTAGTATACGGACTAGCGGTGCCTACGAGCAGTACTTC
.	TRBV5-1	TRBD2	TRBJ2-7	CASSLSSGGASYEQYF	TGCGCCAGCAGCTTGAGTAGCGGGGGGGCCTCCTACGAGCAGTACTTC
once	TRBV29-1	.	TRBJ1-4	CSVRERTAEKLFF	TGCAGCGTCCGAGAGCGGACAGCGGAAAAACTGTTTTTT
.	TRBV11-2	.	TRBJ2-2	CASSLNPDRNTGELFF	TGTGCCAGCAGCTTAAATCCGGACAGGAACACCGGGGAGCTGTTTTTT
.	TRBV5-4	TRBD1	TRBJ1-6	CASSLAGQGNSPLHF	TGTGCCAGCAGCTTGGCAGGACAGGGGAATTCACCCCTCCACTTT
.	TRBV30	TRBD2	TRBJ2-7	CAWTSGTTTYEQYF	TGTGCCTGGACATCCGGGACTACAACCTACGAGCAGTACTTC
.	TRBV4-2	.	TRBJ2-7	CASSQDVEVAGKQYF	TGTGCCAGCAGCCAAGATGTAGAGGTTGCTGGTAAGCAGTACTTC
.	TRBV7-3	TRBD2	TRBJ2-5	CASSPGLAGGQETQYF	TGTGCCAGCAGCCCCGGACTAGCGGGGGGGCAAGAGACCCAGTACTTC
.	TRBV15	TRBD1	TRBJ1-4	CATSRDRAEKLFF	TGTGCCACCAGCAGGGACAGGGCTGAAAAACTGTTTTTT
.	TRBV7-2	.	TRBJ2-5	CASSTGLSTQTQYF	TGTGCCAGCAGCACGGGACTCTCGACACAGACCCAGTACTTC
.	TRBV19	TRBD1	TRBJ2-7	CASSRGTAYEQYF	TGTGCCAGTAGTAGAGGGACAGCCTACGAGCAGTACTTC
.	TRBV29-1	.	TRBJ2-7	CSVLGQLYEQYF	TGCAGCGTCCTTGGACAGCTTTACGAGCAGTACTTC
.	TRBV6-5	TRBD1	TRBJ2-7	CASSTRQGHEQYF	TGTGCCAGCAGTACTCGACAGGGGCACGAGCAGTACTTC
.	TRBV3-1/TRBV3-2	.	TRBJ1-1	CASSQGGLNTEAFF	TGTGCCAGCAGCCAAGGAGGGTTGAACACTGAAGCTTTCTTT
.	TRBV6-5	.	TRBJ1-1	CASTPLGPSEAFF	TGTGCCAGCACCCCGTTGGGCCCTTCTGAAGCTTTCTTT
.	TRBV5-1	.	TRBJ2-5	CASSLVGTTEETQYF	TGCGCCAGCAGCTTGGTCGGGACAACGGAAGAGACCCAGTACTTC
.	TRBV7-2	TRBD1	TRBJ2-3	CASSFIPRRGWAPDTQYF	TGTGCCAGCAGCTTTATACCTCGCAGGGGGTGGGCCCCAGATACGCAGTATTTT
.	TRBV30	TRBD2	TRBJ2-5	CAWLPGWGGRGTQYF	TGTGCCTGGCTACCTGGATGGGGGGGTCGAGGGACCCAGTACTTC
once	TRBV7-2	TRBD2	TRBJ2-5	CASSFQAGGNQETQYF	TGTGCCAGCAGCTTTCAAGCGGGGGGGAACCAAGAGACCCAGTACTTC
.	TRBV11-2	TRBD1	TRBJ2-3	CASSVDRGSITDTQYF	TGTGCCAGCAGCGTAGACAGGGGCTCAATCACAGATACGCAGTATTTT
once	TRBV7-9	.	TRBJ1-5	CASSLDTGFGEYQPQHF	TGTGCCAGCAGCTTAGACACAGGGTTCGGAGAATATCAGCCCCAGCATTTT
.	TRBV7-8	TRBD2	TRBJ2-1	CASSSLLAGGGNEQFF	TGTGCCAGCAGCTCCTTACTAGCGGGCGGGGGCAATGAGCAGTTCTTC
.	TRBV20-1	TRBD1	TRBJ2-7	CSASQQGHEQYF	TGCAGTGCTAGTCAACAGGGGCACGAGCAGTACTTC
.	TRBV19	.	TRBJ2-2	CASSKGLANTGELFF	TGTGCCAGTAGTAAGGGGCTCGCGAACACCGGGGAGCTGTTTTTT
.	TRBV5-1	TRBD2	TRBJ2-3	CASSRLAGGRGTDTQYF	TGCGCCAGCAGCCGACTAGCGGGGGGCCGGGGCACAGATACGCAGTATTTT
.	TRBV18	TRBD1	TRBJ1-2	CASSLLHRGEQLGYTF	TGTGCCAGCTCATTGCTGCACAGGGGGGAACAGCTTGGCTACACCTTC
.	TRBV19	TRBD1	TRBJ1-1	CATGTGARNTEAFF	TGTGCCACCGGGACAGGGGCTCGAAACACTGAAGCTTTCTTT
.	TRBV11-3	.	TRBJ2-4	CASSPEGGRLVKNIQYF	TGTGCCAGCAGCCCCGAGGGGGGGAGGTTAGTCAAAAACATTCAGTACTTC
.	TRBV9	TRBD2	TRBJ2-1	CASSSPPGTSLLYNEQFF	TGTGCCAGCAGCTCCCCCCCGGGGACTAGCTTACTCTACAATGAGCAGTTCTTC
.	TRBV5-1	.	TRBJ2-3	CATTGGMTDTQYF	TGCGCCACTACAGGTGGAATGACAGATACGCAGTATTTT
.	TRBV5-1	TRBD1	TRBJ2-7	CASSRGTGGDEQYF	TGCGCCAGCAGCCGTGGGACAGGGGGCGACGAGCAGTACTTC
.	TRBV7-8	.	TRBJ1-5	CASSPARRTQLDQPQHF	TGTGCCAGCAGCCCCGCGCGTAGGACACAACTTGATCAGCCCCAGCATTTT
.	TRBV10-3	.	TRBJ1-2	CAISEDSRYGYTF	TGTGCCATCAGTGAGGATAGTCGCTATGGCTACACCTTC
.	TRBV29-1	TRBD1	TRBJ1-4	CSVDTGGKKLFF	TGCAGCGTTGATACAGGGGGTAAAAAACTGTTTTTT
.	TRBV6-2/TRBV6-3	TRBD1	TRBJ2-1	CASSYSTGSHEQFF	TGTGCCAGCAGTTACTCGACAGGGTCGCATGAGCAGTTCTTC
few	TRBV5-1	.	TRBJ2-1	CASRDVQGYEQFF	TGCGCCAGCAGGGACGTCCAGGGATATGAGCAGTTCTTC
.	TRBV30	.	TRBJ1-2	CAWSGVHGYTF	TGTGCCTGGAGTGGAGTTCACGGCTACACCTTC
.	TRBV24-1	TRBD1	TRBJ1-2	CATSDSTGGHGYTF	TGTGCCACCAGTGATTCGACAGGGGGACATGGCTACACCTTC
.	TRBV7-9	.	TRBJ2-3	CASNLNRVNTDTQYF	TGTGCCAGCAACCTAAACAGGGTGAACACAGATACGCAGTATTTT
.	TRBV6-5	TRBD2	TRBJ2-7	CASSYFSGRTGGEQYF	TGTGCCAGCAGTTACTTTAGCGGGAGAACTGGAGGGGAGCAGTACTTC
.	TRBV11-3	TRBD2	TRBJ2-3	CASSFLAGTSDTQYF	TGTGCCAGCAGCTTCCTAGCGGGAACCTCAGATACGCAGTATTTT
.	TRBV6-5	.	TRBJ1-6	CASSNGQSYNSPLHF	TGTGCCAGCAGTAATGGACAGTCGTATAATTCACCCCTCCACTTT
.	TRBV7-9	TRBD2	TRBJ2-3	CASSPGLDLSTDTQYF	TGTGCCAGCAGCCCAGGACTAGATCTTAGCACAGATACGCAGTATTTT
once	TRBV19	.	TRBJ1-5	CASSIGRGGRGQPQHF	TGTGCCAGTAGTATAGGTCGGGGAGGTAGAGGTCAGCCCCAGCATTTT
once	TRBV29-1	.	TRBJ1-1	CSGEAWTEAFF	TGCAGCGGTGAGGCCTGGACTGAAGCTTTCTTT
.	TRBV27	.	TRBJ1-4	CASSLYSATNEKLFF	TGTGCCAGCAGTTTATATTCTGCAACTAATGAAAAACTGTTTTTT
once	TRBV6-5	.	TRBJ2-5	CASRQEGLWGTQYF	TGTGCCAGCAGACAGGAGGGCCTTTGGGGGACCCAGTACTTC